This is a list of T cell receptor beta chains from one sample in a study of blood T cell repertoires in COVID-19. Data came from immunoSEQ multiplex PCR; TCRdb stores just in-frame clones and leaves some out. The sample carries roughly 68,000 clones, around 87% recorded once. The specimen sequenced was peripheral blood. Receptors were obtained from a man between 50 and 59 years old with active COVID-19. Both conserved end residues are part of each CDR3. The order of the fields is D gene, J gene, clone size, V gene, CDR3 protein, CDR3 DNA. D genes are given only for firm matches. Rows may omit the clone size; those that give it use once, few, many or a size class.

d_gene: .; j_gene: TRBJ2-2; abundance: .; v_gene: TRBV9; CDR3aa: CASSVVASATTGELFF; CDR3nt: TGTGCCAGCAGCGTAGTGGCTAGCGCTACCACCGGGGAGCTGTTTTTT
d_gene: .; j_gene: TRBJ1-5; abundance: .; v_gene: TRBV7-3; CDR3aa: CASSPQSGGSQPQHF; CDR3nt: TGTGCCAGCAGCCCCCAGTCGGGGGGCAGTCAGCCCCAGCATTTT
d_gene: TRBD1; j_gene: TRBJ2-7; abundance: .; v_gene: TRBV30; CDR3aa: CAIKGDRGNYEQYF; CDR3nt: TGTGCCATTAAGGGGGACAGGGGGAACTACGAGCAGTACTTC
d_gene: TRBD1; j_gene: TRBJ2-7; abundance: once; v_gene: TRBV30; CDR3aa: CAWTVTGYEQYF; CDR3nt: TGTGCCTGGACTGTGACAGGGTACGAGCAGTACTTC
d_gene: TRBD2; j_gene: TRBJ2-3; abundance: .; v_gene: TRBV19; CDR3aa: CASSIAPGTASGASTDTQYF; CDR3nt: TGTGCCAGTAGTATCGCCCCCGGGACAGCTAGCGGGGCAAGCACAGATACGCAGTATTTT
d_gene: .; j_gene: TRBJ1-5; abundance: .; v_gene: TRBV5-6; CDR3aa: CASSLAGGGNQPQHF; CDR3nt: TGTGCCAGCAGCTTGGCGGGGGGGGGCAATCAGCCCCAGCATTTT
d_gene: TRBD2; j_gene: TRBJ2-1; abundance: .; v_gene: TRBV9; CDR3aa: CASSVGTSGNEQFF; CDR3nt: TGTGCCAGCAGCGTAGGGACTAGCGGGAATGAGCAGTTCTTC
d_gene: TRBD2; j_gene: TRBJ2-7; abundance: .; v_gene: TRBV4-1; CDR3aa: CASSPMGLAGGQSEQYF; CDR3nt: TGCGCCAGCAGCCCAATGGGGCTAGCGGGGGGTCAAAGCGAGCAGTACTTC
d_gene: TRBD2; j_gene: TRBJ2-1; abundance: .; v_gene: TRBV6-4; CDR3aa: CASSDSIAGGQNEQFF; CDR3nt: TGTGCCAGCAGTGACTCGATAGCGGGGGGGCAAAATGAGCAGTTCTTC
d_gene: .; j_gene: TRBJ2-3; abundance: .; v_gene: TRBV6-2/TRBV6-3; CDR3aa: CASSPHGKISTDTQYF; CDR3nt: TGTGCCAGCAGTCCCCATGGCAAAATAAGCACAGATACGCAGTATTTT
d_gene: TRBD1; j_gene: TRBJ1-5; abundance: .; v_gene: TRBV18; CDR3aa: CASSQTGAINQPQHF; CDR3nt: TGTGCCAGCTCACAGACAGGGGCCATCAATCAGCCCCAGCATTTT
d_gene: .; j_gene: TRBJ1-3; abundance: .; v_gene: TRBV5-5; CDR3aa: CASSALVTAGNTIYF; CDR3nt: TGTGCCAGCAGCGCTTTGGTGACAGCTGGAAACACCATATATTTT
d_gene: .; j_gene: TRBJ2-7; abundance: .; v_gene: TRBV7-2; CDR3aa: CASSHGTYEQYF; CDR3nt: TGTGCCAGCAGCCACGGGACCTACGAGCAGTACTTC
d_gene: TRBD1; j_gene: TRBJ2-3; abundance: .; v_gene: TRBV6-1; CDR3aa: CASRERTGLITDTQYF; CDR3nt: TGTGCCAGCAGGGAACGGACAGGGTTGATTACAGATACGCAGTATTTT
d_gene: TRBD1; j_gene: TRBJ2-7; abundance: .; v_gene: TRBV28; CDR3aa: CAAGGQGSHEQYF; CDR3nt: TGTGCAGCCGGGGGACAGGGATCCCACGAGCAGTACTTC
d_gene: .; j_gene: TRBJ1-1; abundance: once; v_gene: TRBV30; CDR3aa: CAWSRQPEAFF; CDR3nt: TGTGCCTGGAGCAGACAGCCAGAAGCTTTCTTT
d_gene: .; j_gene: TRBJ1-4; abundance: .; v_gene: TRBV14; CDR3aa: CASSQGTATNEKLFF; CDR3nt: TGTGCCAGCAGCCAAGGGACAGCAACTAATGAAAAACTGTTTTTT
d_gene: TRBD2; j_gene: TRBJ2-7; abundance: .; v_gene: TRBV28; CDR3aa: CASISSGAYYEQYF; CDR3nt: TGTGCCAGCATCAGTAGCGGGGCGTACTACGAGCAGTACTTC
d_gene: .; j_gene: TRBJ2-7; abundance: once; v_gene: TRBV7-2; CDR3aa: CASSPDKEAYEQYF; CDR3nt: TGTGCCAGCAGCCCAGACAAGGAGGCCTACGAGCAGTACTTC
d_gene: .; j_gene: TRBJ1-5; abundance: once; v_gene: TRBV4-1; CDR3aa: CASSQDMDSGRPQHF; CDR3nt: TGCGCCAGCAGCCAAGATATGGACAGTGGGAGGCCCCAGCATTTT
d_gene: .; j_gene: TRBJ2-5; abundance: .; v_gene: TRBV7-2; CDR3aa: CASSLNRARQETQYF; CDR3nt: TGTGCCAGCAGCTTAAACAGGGCGAGGCAAGAGACCCAGTACTTC
d_gene: .; j_gene: TRBJ2-2; abundance: once; v_gene: TRBV5-4; CDR3aa: CASSTGTTLNTGELFF; CDR3nt: TGTGCCAGCAGCACCGGGACAACATTGAACACCGGGGAGCTGTTTTTT
d_gene: TRBD2; j_gene: TRBJ2-7; abundance: .; v_gene: TRBV9; CDR3aa: CASSASGTSRYEQYF; CDR3nt: TGTGCCAGCAGCGCTTCCGGGACTAGCCGGTACGAGCAGTACTTC
d_gene: TRBD1; j_gene: TRBJ2-7; abundance: .; v_gene: TRBV28; CDR3aa: CASSSSYRGRLTYEQYF; CDR3nt: TGTGCCAGCAGTTCGTCCTACAGGGGGCGCCTAACCTACGAGCAGTACTTC
d_gene: TRBD1; j_gene: TRBJ1-2; abundance: .; v_gene: TRBV3-1/TRBV3-2; CDR3aa: CASSQDATGGSNYGYTF; CDR3nt: TGTGCCAGCAGCCAAGACGCGACAGGGGGCTCTAACTATGGCTACACCTTC
d_gene: .; j_gene: TRBJ2-7; abundance: .; v_gene: TRBV29-1; CDR3aa: CSVVPGLRGAYEQYF; CDR3nt: TGCAGCGTTGTTCCCGGCCTGCGGGGAGCCTACGAGCAGTACTTC
d_gene: TRBD1; j_gene: TRBJ1-4; abundance: .; v_gene: TRBV4-3; CDR3aa: CASGNRDSSLWKLFF; CDR3nt: TGCGCCAGCGGGAATAGGGACAGTTCATTGTGGAAACTGTTTTTT
d_gene: TRBD2; j_gene: TRBJ2-5; abundance: .; v_gene: TRBV9; CDR3aa: CASSPRGREGETQYF; CDR3nt: TGTGCCAGCAGCCCCCGTGGGCGGGAGGGGGAGACCCAGTACTTC
d_gene: .; j_gene: TRBJ1-1; abundance: .; v_gene: TRBV6-5; CDR3aa: CASSSDSGTEAFF; CDR3nt: TGTGCCAGCAGTTCCGACTCGGGCACTGAAGCTTTCTTT
d_gene: TRBD2; j_gene: TRBJ2-5; abundance: .; v_gene: TRBV7-2; CDR3aa: CASSSSGMGETQYF; CDR3nt: TGTGCCAGCAGCAGCAGCGGGATGGGAGAGACCCAGTACTTC
d_gene: TRBD1; j_gene: TRBJ2-2; abundance: .; v_gene: TRBV5-5; CDR3aa: CASSQTPGTGTNTGELFF; CDR3nt: TGTGCCAGCAGCCAGACCCCCGGGACAGGGACGAACACCGGGGAGCTGTTTTTT
d_gene: TRBD1; j_gene: TRBJ1-6; abundance: .; v_gene: TRBV27; CDR3aa: CASLKSTGANSPLHF; CDR3nt: TGTGCCAGTCTTAAGTCTACAGGGGCTAATTCACCCCTCCACTTT
d_gene: .; j_gene: TRBJ1-2; abundance: few; v_gene: TRBV6-1; CDR3aa: CASSDGDIEGYTF; CDR3nt: TGTGCCAGCAGTGATGGGGACATAGAGGGCTACACCTTC
d_gene: TRBD1; j_gene: TRBJ1-5; abundance: .; v_gene: TRBV9; CDR3aa: CASSAGTVGNQPQHF; CDR3nt: TGTGCCAGCAGCGCCGGGACAGTTGGCAATCAGCCCCAGCATTTT
d_gene: .; j_gene: TRBJ1-3; abundance: few; v_gene: TRBV5-4; CDR3aa: CASSPNAGNTIYF; CDR3nt: TGTGCCAGCAGCCCTAACGCTGGAAACACCATATATTTT
d_gene: .; j_gene: TRBJ1-2; abundance: .; v_gene: TRBV30; CDR3aa: CAWTAGKGYGYTF; CDR3nt: TGTGCCTGGACCGCAGGGAAAGGGTATGGCTACACCTTC
d_gene: TRBD1; j_gene: TRBJ1-2; abundance: .; v_gene: TRBV7-3; CDR3aa: CASSLNQGATYGYTF; CDR3nt: TGTGCCAGCAGCTTAAATCAGGGGGCGACCTATGGCTACACCTTC
d_gene: .; j_gene: TRBJ1-1; abundance: .; v_gene: TRBV25-1; CDR3aa: CASSEGTGGGSYTEAFF; CDR3nt: TGTGCCAGCAGTGAAGGTACGGGGGGCGGAAGTTACACTGAAGCTTTCTTT
d_gene: .; j_gene: TRBJ2-2; abundance: .; v_gene: TRBV6-5; CDR3aa: CASSFGPGELFF; CDR3nt: TGTGCCAGCAGTTTTGGGCCCGGGGAGCTGTTTTTT
d_gene: .; j_gene: TRBJ1-1; abundance: .; v_gene: TRBV30; CDR3aa: CAWNPLTGNTEAFF; CDR3nt: TGTGCCTGGAACCCGCTGACAGGGAACACTGAAGCTTTCTTT
d_gene: .; j_gene: TRBJ2-1; abundance: .; v_gene: TRBV27; CDR3aa: CASSATGVPKGLREQFF; CDR3nt: TGTGCCAGCAGCGCAACGGGAGTGCCGAAGGGTCTTAGGGAGCAGTTCTTC
d_gene: .; j_gene: TRBJ2-5; abundance: .; v_gene: TRBV5-6; CDR3aa: CASSLSRGTQYF; CDR3nt: TGTGCCAGCAGCCTTTCACGAGGGACCCAGTACTTC
d_gene: .; j_gene: TRBJ2-3; abundance: .; v_gene: TRBV7-3; CDR3aa: CASSPKSSTDTQYF; CDR3nt: TGTGCCAGCAGCCCTAAGAGTAGCACAGATACGCAGTATTTT
d_gene: .; j_gene: TRBJ1-4; abundance: .; v_gene: TRBV28; CDR3aa: CASSSRATNEKLFF; CDR3nt: TGTGCCAGCAGTTCCAGGGCAACTAATGAAAAACTGTTTTTT
d_gene: .; j_gene: TRBJ1-1; abundance: .; v_gene: TRBV12-3/TRBV12-4; CDR3aa: CASSLRNTEAFF; CDR3nt: TGTGCCAGCAGTTTGAGAAACACTGAAGCTTTCTTT
d_gene: TRBD1; j_gene: TRBJ1-1; abundance: .; v_gene: TRBV24-1; CDR3aa: CATSESRGDRRVFF; CDR3nt: TGTGCCACCAGTGAATCAAGGGGGGACAGGAGGGTTTTCTTT
d_gene: .; j_gene: TRBJ2-6; abundance: .; v_gene: TRBV9; CDR3aa: CASSVHATSGANVLTF; CDR3nt: TGTGCCAGCAGCGTCCACGCTACTTCTGGGGCCAACGTCCTGACTTTC
d_gene: TRBD1; j_gene: TRBJ1-2; abundance: .; v_gene: TRBV6-5; CDR3aa: CASSYTGQGVGYTF; CDR3nt: TGTGCCAGCAGTTACACCGGACAGGGTGTTGGCTACACCTTC
d_gene: TRBD2; j_gene: TRBJ2-1; abundance: .; v_gene: TRBV5-4; CDR3aa: CASGGAGEVNEQFF; CDR3nt: TGTGCCAGCGGTGGGGCGGGAGAGGTGAATGAGCAGTTCTTC
d_gene: .; j_gene: TRBJ2-1; abundance: .; v_gene: TRBV5-6; CDR3aa: CASSSKGGTGDEQFF; CDR3nt: TGTGCCAGCAGCTCGAAGGGGGGAACAGGGGATGAGCAGTTCTTC
d_gene: .; j_gene: TRBJ1-6; abundance: .; v_gene: TRBV19; CDR3aa: CASSPRTETYSPLHF; CDR3nt: TGTGCCAGTAGTCCGAGGACAGAAACATATTCACCCCTCCACTTT
d_gene: .; j_gene: TRBJ1-2; abundance: .; v_gene: TRBV4-2; CDR3aa: CASSQGSDRFYTF; CDR3nt: TGTGCCAGCAGCCAAGGATCCGACAGGTTCTACACCTTC
d_gene: .; j_gene: TRBJ1-4; abundance: .; v_gene: TRBV19; CDR3aa: CASSFAGPINEKLFF; CDR3nt: TGTGCCAGTAGTTTCGCGGGACCGATTAATGAAAAACTGTTTTTT
d_gene: .; j_gene: TRBJ2-7; abundance: .; v_gene: TRBV5-6; CDR3aa: CASSPTGSPYEQYF; CDR3nt: TGTGCCAGCAGCCCCACAGGGTCCCCCTACGAGCAGTACTTC
d_gene: .; j_gene: TRBJ2-5; abundance: .; v_gene: TRBV11-2; CDR3aa: CASSGSGFLGETQYF; CDR3nt: TGTGCCAGCAGCGGGTCGGGGTTCCTCGGGGAGACCCAGTACTTC
d_gene: .; j_gene: TRBJ2-7; abundance: .; v_gene: TRBV6-2/TRBV6-3; CDR3aa: CASSFPRGYSAYEQYF; CDR3nt: TGTGCCAGCAGTTTCCCCAGGGGATATAGCGCCTACGAGCAGTACTTC
d_gene: TRBD2; j_gene: TRBJ2-7; abundance: .; v_gene: TRBV30; CDR3aa: CAWSSPGLAGGPGSYEQYF; CDR3nt: TGTGCCTGGAGTTCACCGGGACTAGCGGGAGGGCCTGGGTCCTACGAGCAGTACTTC
d_gene: .; j_gene: TRBJ1-5; abundance: .; v_gene: TRBV4-1; CDR3aa: CASSQDFRLYQPQHF; CDR3nt: TGCGCCAGCAGCCAAGATTTCCGGTTATATCAGCCCCAGCATTTT
d_gene: TRBD2; j_gene: TRBJ2-1; abundance: .; v_gene: TRBV27; CDR3aa: CASSARLAGDNEQFF; CDR3nt: TGTGCCAGCAGTGCCCGACTAGCGGGAGACAATGAGCAGTTCTTC
d_gene: .; j_gene: TRBJ1-5; abundance: .; v_gene: TRBV7-8; CDR3aa: CASSLGSGTSSNQPQHF; CDR3nt: TGTGCCAGCAGCTTAGGGTCCGGGACATCCAGCAATCAGCCCCAGCATTTT